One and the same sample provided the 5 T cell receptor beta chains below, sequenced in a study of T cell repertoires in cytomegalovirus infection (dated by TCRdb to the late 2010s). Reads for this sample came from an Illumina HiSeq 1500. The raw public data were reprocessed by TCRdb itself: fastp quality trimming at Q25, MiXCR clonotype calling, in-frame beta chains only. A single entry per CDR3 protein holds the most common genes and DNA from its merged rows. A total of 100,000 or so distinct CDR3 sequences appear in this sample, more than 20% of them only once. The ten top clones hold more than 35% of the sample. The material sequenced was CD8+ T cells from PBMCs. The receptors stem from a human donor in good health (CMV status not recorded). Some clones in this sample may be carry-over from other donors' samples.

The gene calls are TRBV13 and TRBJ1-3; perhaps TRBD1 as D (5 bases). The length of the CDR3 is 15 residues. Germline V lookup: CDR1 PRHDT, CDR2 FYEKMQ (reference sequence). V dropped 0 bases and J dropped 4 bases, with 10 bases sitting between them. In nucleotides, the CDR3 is TGTGCCAGCAGCTTAGGCGGGGGACTGGGAAACACCATATATTTT. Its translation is CASSLGGGLGNTIYF.

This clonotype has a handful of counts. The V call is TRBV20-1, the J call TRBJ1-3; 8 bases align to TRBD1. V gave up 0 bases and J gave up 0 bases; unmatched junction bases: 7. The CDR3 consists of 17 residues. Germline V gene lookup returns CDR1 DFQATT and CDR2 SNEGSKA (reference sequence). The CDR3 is CSARDRWQGASGNTIYF. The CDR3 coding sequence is TGCAGTGCTAGAGATCGTTGGCAGGGGGCCTCTGGAAACACCATATATTTT.

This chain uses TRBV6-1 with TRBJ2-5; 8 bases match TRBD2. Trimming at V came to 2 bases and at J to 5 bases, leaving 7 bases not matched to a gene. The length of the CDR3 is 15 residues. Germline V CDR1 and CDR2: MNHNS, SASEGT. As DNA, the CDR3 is TGTGCCAGCAGTGAACGACGGGGGGGCTTGGAGACCCAGTACTTC. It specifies CASSERRGGLETQYF.

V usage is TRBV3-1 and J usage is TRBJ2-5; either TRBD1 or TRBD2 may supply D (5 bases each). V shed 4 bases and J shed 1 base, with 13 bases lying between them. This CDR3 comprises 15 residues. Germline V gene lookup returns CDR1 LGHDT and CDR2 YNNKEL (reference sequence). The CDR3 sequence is CASSLEWGSQETQYF. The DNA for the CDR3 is TGTGCCAGCAGCCTAGAATGGGGGTCCCAAGAGACCCAGTACTTC.

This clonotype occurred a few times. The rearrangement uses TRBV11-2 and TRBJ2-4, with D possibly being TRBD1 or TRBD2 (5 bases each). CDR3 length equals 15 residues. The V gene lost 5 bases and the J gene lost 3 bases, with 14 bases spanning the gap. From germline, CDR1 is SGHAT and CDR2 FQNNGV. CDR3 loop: CASSLGVGGKNIQYF. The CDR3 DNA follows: TGTGCCAGCAGCCTGGGGGTTGGGGGCAAAAACATTCAGTACTTC.